What follows are 32 T cell receptor beta chains derived from one specimen sequenced in a study of cytomegalovirus exposure and HLA in healthy donors. Clones were sequenced by immunoSEQ multiplex PCR, and TCRdb holds only the in-frame ones, with some missing. In the table there are 120,000 to 150,000 clones, around 90% of which are singletons. Source material: PBMCs. Receptors originate from a man in his late teens or twenties in good health and CMV-seropositive.

This clone was recorded a few times. This chain joins TRBV6-6 and TRBJ1-4, with TRBD1 identical over 11 bases. Trimming took 7 bases from V and 7 from J; bases not matched to a gene: 8. The CDR3 sequence is 15 residues long. Germline CDR1 MNHNY, CDR2 SVGAGI (reference sequence). The CDR3 nucleotides are TGTGCCAGCACCAGGGACAGGGGGAGTGCTGAAAAACTGTTTTTT. It specifies CASTRDRGSAEKLFF.

The CDR3 here is CASSLSASGFGNIQYF. DNA for the CDR3: TGTGCCAGCAGCTTATCGGCGAGCGGGTTCGGAAACATTCAGTACTTC. The chain carries TRBV5-6 and TRBJ2-4; maybe TRBD2 (6 bases). The CDR3 extends over 16 amino acids. V shed 2 bases and J shed 6 bases, with 18 bases lying between them. CDR1 and CDR2 from the germline V gene are SGHDT and YYEEEE. The whole variable domain, filled in from reference TRBV5-6 and TRBJ2-4, reads DAGVTQSPTHLIKTRGQQVTLRCSPKSGHDTVSWYQQALGQGPQFIFQYYEEEERQRGNFPDRFSGHQFPNYSSELNVNALLLGDSALYLCASSLSASGFGNIQYFGAGTRLSVL.

V usage is TRBV28 and J usage is TRBJ1-6; TRBD1 matches at 10 bases. V dropped 5 bases and J dropped 7; count of bases not matched to a gene: 5. This CDR3 has 15 amino acids. Germline-derived CDR1 and CDR2 are MDHEN and SYDVKM. CDR3 in amino acids: CASSRQGAKNSPLHF. CDR3 coding DNA: TGTGCCAGCAGTCGACAGGGGGCGAAAAATTCACCCCTCCACTTT.

The rearrangement uses TRBV6-6 and TRBJ1-2; 7 bases match TRBD1. The J segment lost 4 bases and the V segment lost 2 bases, leaving 7 bases of the junction unmatched. Germline CDR1 is MNHNY and CDR2 is SVGAGI (reference sequence). This CDR3 has 15 amino acids. The CDR3 region has the DNA TGTGCCAGCAGTTACGATAGGGGGCCCTCCTATGGCTACACCTTC. Encoded protein: CASSYDRGPSYGYTF.

V and J are TRBV5-1 and TRBJ1-2; 7 nucleotides agree with TRBD1. This CDR3 contains 13 residues. CDR1 and CDR2 from the germline V gene are SGHRS and YFSETQ. The junction had 4 bases not matched to a gene; V was cut back by 4 bases and J by 4 bases. In DNA, the CDR3 is TGCGCCAGCAGCGAAGGGACAGCCTATGGCTACACCTTC. Translation gives CASSEGTAYGYTF. Complete variable domain (other parts from reference TRBV5-1 and TRBJ1-2): KAGVTQTPRYLIKTRGQQVTLSCSPISGHRSVSWYQQTPGQGLQFLFEYFSETQRNKGNFPGRFSGRQFSNSRSEMNVSTLELGDSALYLCASSEGTAYGYTFGSGTRLTVV.

This clone was counted once. The chain links TRBV6-1 to TRBJ2-7; D is undetermined. The CDR3 has 13 amino acids. V lost 1 base and J lost 2, with 6 bases in between. Per the germline V gene, CDR1 is MNHNS and CDR2 is SASEGT. The CDR3 DNA reads TGTGCCAGCAGTGAAGGCGGCGCCTACGAGCAGTACTTC. Residues: CASSEGGAYEQYF.

This clone was picked up one time. This sequence joins TRBV9 and TRBJ2-5; D is perhaps TRBD1 (5 bases). The length of the CDR3 is 16 residues. With 4 bases removed from V and 5 bases from J, the gap between germline ends came to 21 bases. Germline V gene data show CDR1 as SGDLS and CDR2 as YYNGEE. The CDR3 sequence is CASSPSDIRSGETQYF. Here the CDR3 DNA reads TGTGCCAGCAGCCCCTCGGACATACGAAGTGGGGAGACCCAGTACTTC.

The chain has TRBV11-2 and TRBJ1-1, with unresolved D. The CDR3 is 15 residues long. In germline, CDR1 is SGHAT, CDR2 FQNNGV. V lost 5 bases and J lost 3, with 16 bases in between. The CDR3 nucleotides are TGTGCCAGCAGCGTTAGTAGCTCTTGGGACACTGAAGCTTTCTTT. Translated: CASSVSSSWDTEAFF.

The rearrangement links TRBV6-6 to TRBJ2-1; perhaps TRBD2 as D (6 bases). This CDR3 contains 15 residues. Looked up from germline, CDR1 is MNHNY and CDR2 is SVGAGI (reference sequence). Trimming removed 2 bases from V and 8 bases from J, with 16 bases in between. The CDR3 DNA reads as TGTGCCAGCAGTTACGTCATAACAGGCGGGGATGAGCAGTTCTTC. Translated: CASSYVITGGDEQFF.

This chain connects TRBV28 to TRBJ2-6, with 7 bases fitting TRBD2. Trimming removed 5 bases from V and 4 bases from J; junction bases left unmatched: 20. Germline V lookup: CDR1 MDHEN, CDR2 SYDVKM. This CDR3 is built from 20 residues. The DNA of the CDR3 is TGTGCCAGCAGTCTCCATTTAGGAGGGAGGGCCTTCGGCGGGGCCAACGTCCTGACTTTC. It specifies CASSLHLGGRAFGGANVLTF.

The chain is built from TRBV28 and TRBJ2-7; D is uncertain. This CDR3 has 12 residues. The germline gives CDR1 MDHEN, CDR2 SYDVKM. Trimming cost V 11 bases and J 5 bases, with 16 bases left between them. The DNA of the CDR3 is TGTGCCGGCAAGACCGGCGAGGACGAGCAGTACTTC. The encoded protein is CAGKTGEDEQYF.

The J gene is TRBJ1-1, the V gene TRBV18; no firm D call. Germline-derived CDR1 and CDR2 are KGHSH and LQKENI. V lost 2 bases and J lost 1, with 8 bases in between. The CDR3 spans 14 residues. In DNA form, the CDR3 reads TGTGCCAGCTCACCAGGTGGGCAGAACACTGAAGCTTTCTTT. As protein: CASSPGGQNTEAFF.

The J gene is TRBJ1-5, the V gene TRBV7-9, with a tentative D call TRBD1 (5 bases). V lost 2 bases and J lost 11, with 16 bases in between. This CDR3 has 14 residues. Germline loops: CDR1 SEHNR, CDR2 FQNEAQ (reference sequence). CDR3 sequence: CASSLTGVGKAQHF. The CDR3 nucleotides are TGTGCCAGCAGCTTAACGGGGGTTGGTAAGGCCCAGCATTTT.

The chain combines TRBV4-2 with TRBJ1-3, with a tentative D call TRBD1 (5 bases). The CDR3 covers 16 residues. The germline V gene has CDR1 LGHNA and CDR2 YNFKEQ. The V and J ends lost 0 bases and 0 bases respectively, with 9 bases between them. As DNA, the CDR3 is TGTGCCAGCAGCCAAGAACAGGCCCTCTCTGGAAACACCATATATTTT. Translation gives CASSQEQALSGNTIYF.

This rearrangement joins TRBV5-1 to TRBJ2-3; TRBD2 aligns across 12 bases. Per the germline V gene, CDR1 is SGHRS and CDR2 is YFSETQ. J was trimmed by 3 bases and V by 0 bases; bases with no gene match: 8. This CDR3 is 18 amino acids long. The CDR3 DNA sequence: TGCGCCAGCAGCTTGGCGGCTAGCGGGAGGGCCGGGACAGATACGCAGTATTTT. Its translation: CASSLAASGRAGTDTQYF.

This rearrangement joins TRBV6-1 to TRBJ1-5, with unresolved D. CDR3 length: 13 residues. The ends were cut back, 8 bases at V and 0 bases at J, with 8 bases in the middle. The germline CDR1 and CDR2 sequences are MNHNS and SASEGT. CDR3 sequence: CASSQISNQPQHF. The CDR3 coding sequence is TGTGCCAGCTCCCAGATTAGCAATCAGCCCCAGCATTTT.

In this sample, this clone turned up many times. This chain connects TRBV6-5 to TRBJ1-1; 7 bases match TRBD1. The CDR3 runs to 14 residues. Trimming took 4 bases from V and 3 from J; bases not matched to a gene: 5. Germline CDR1 and CDR2: MNHEY and SVGAGI. In DNA form, the CDR3 reads TGTGCCAGCAGTTCTCCCCAGGGGGACACTGAAGCTTTCTTT. It is translated as CASSSPQGDTEAFF.

The chain carries TRBV19 and TRBJ1-3; D remains unclear. Germline V lookup: CDR1 LNHDA, CDR2 SQIVND (reference sequence). V was cut by 2 bases and J by 0 bases, with 8 bases left in between. The CDR3 has 15 amino acids. The chain's CDR3 is CASSITTYSGNTIYF. CDR3 nucleotide sequence: TGTGCCAGTAGTATAACGACTTACTCTGGAAACACCATATATTTT.

V is TRBV18 and J is TRBJ2-7, with D perhaps TRBD1 (6 bases). Trimming shortened V by 6 bases and J by 3 bases, and 30 bases separated the two germline ends. Germline-derived CDR1 and CDR2 are KGHSH and LQKENI. This CDR3 contains 19 residues. The CDR3 is CASSILGAPGETPDYEQYF. CDR3 coding DNA: TGTGCCAGCTCGATACTGGGGGCGCCAGGCGAAACCCCGGACTACGAGCAGTACTTC.

About this clone: One junction end does not reproduce the germline sequence, and a read error may be involved. V is TRBV7-7 and J is TRBJ1-3; 10 positions match TRBD1. This CDR3 spans 16 amino acids. Germline values: CDR1 SSHAT, CDR2 FNYEAQ (reference sequence). The CDR3 protein is CASSPLGQGTGNTIYF. The CDR3 region has the DNA TGTGCTAGCAGCCCCCTGGGACAGGGGACTGGAAACACCATATATTTT. The entire variable domain, with the rest obtained from reference TRBV7-7 and TRBJ1-3, is as follows: GAGVSQSPRYKVTKRGQDVTLRCDPISSHATLYWYQQALGQGPEFLTYFNYEAQPDKSGLPSDRFSAERPEGSISTLTIQRTEQRDSAMYRCASSPLGQGTGNTIYFGEGSWLTVV.

The chain is built from TRBV28 and TRBJ2-7; a possible D gene is TRBD1 (6 bases). Germline V gives CDR1 MDHEN, CDR2 SYDVKM. CDR3 length: 15 amino acids. V lost 3 bases and J lost 6, with 18 bases in between. CDR3 in amino acids: CASSFPPGTSAEQYF. CDR3 in DNA: TGTGCCAGCAGTTTTCCACCCGGGACATCCGCCGAGCAGTACTTC. Full variable domain (rest looked up from reference TRBV28 and TRBJ2-7): DVKVTQSSRYLVKRTGEKVFLECVQDMDHENMFWYRQDPGLGLRLIYFSYDVKMKEKGDIPEGYSVSREKKERFSLILESASTNQTSMYLCASSFPPGTSAEQYFGPGTRLTVT.

This clone occurred a few times. The genes are TRBV18 and TRBJ2-5; perhaps TRBD1 as D (5 bases). This CDR3 is 13 amino acids long. V dropped 9 bases and J dropped 2 bases, with 13 bases sitting between them. CDR1 and CDR2 from the germline V gene are KGHSH and LQKENI. CDR3 bases: TGTGCCAGTACGGCAGGGCTACAAGAGACCCAGTACTTC. The encoded protein is CASTAGLQETQYF.

The J gene is TRBJ2-7, the V gene TRBV6-1; 8 bases fit TRBD1. Germline V CDR1 and CDR2: MNHNS, SASEGT. V trimming: 8 bases; J trimming: 5 bases; junction bases outside the gene matches: 11. This CDR3 is built from 14 residues. CDR3 in amino acids: CASGPRGRVDEQYF. The DNA of the CDR3 is TGTGCCAGCGGACCCAGGGGGCGCGTCGACGAGCAGTACTTC.

About this clone itself: A junction boundary mismatches the germline segment, possibly from a read error. This chain links TRBV7-7 with TRBJ2-3; maybe TRBD2 (6 bases). CDR1 and CDR2 (germline): SSHAT, FNYEAQ (reference sequence). The CDR3 spans 13 residues. CDR3 protein: CASSSGLTGTQYF. The CDR3 region has the DNA TGTGCTAGCAGCTCGGGACTGACGGGTACGCAGTATTTT.

The chain employs TRBV28 and TRBJ1-1; a possible D gene is TRBD1 (6 bases). The CDR3 runs to 15 residues. With 7 bases removed from V and 3 bases from J, the gap between germline ends came to 18 bases. Looked up from germline, CDR1 is MDHEN and CDR2 is SYDVKM. CDR3 loop: CASTSPWGQDTEAFF. The CDR3 bases are TGTGCCAGCACCTCACCGTGGGGGCAGGACACTGAAGCTTTCTTT.

The chain links TRBV9 to TRBJ2-7, with a possible D match to TRBD2 (6 bases). The CDR3 sequence is 15 residues long. The germline CDR1 and CDR2 sequences are SGDLS and YYNGEE. The V end was cut by 3 bases, the J end by 3 bases, with 16 bases between. Here the CDR3 reads CASSAGLHDNYEQYF. CDR3 nucleotides: TGTGCCAGCAGCGCGGGACTTCATGATAACTACGAGCAGTACTTC.

The chain recombines TRBV18 with TRBJ1-4; maybe TRBD1 (5 bases). The CDR3 has 15 residues. Per germline, CDR1 KGHSH and CDR2 LQKENI. Trimming removed 0 bases at V and 8 bases at J, with 13 bases between. This CDR3 reads CASSPPGGVGEKLFF. The CDR3 DNA reads as TGTGCCAGCTCACCACCGGGAGGGGTTGGAGAAAAACTGTTTTTT.

This chain connects TRBV5-6 to TRBJ1-2, with 9 bases lining up with TRBD1. J gave up 8 bases and V 4 bases, and 6 bases lay outside the gene matches. CDR3 length: 13 residues. Germline assignment: CDR1 SGHDT and CDR2 YYEEEE. CDR3 sequence reads: CASSPGTGQGYTF. The CDR3 DNA reads TGTGCCAGCAGCCCGGGGACAGGGCAGGGCTACACCTTC.

J is TRBJ1-2 and V is TRBV19; TRBD1 aligns across 8 bases. V shed 0 bases and J 1 base; nucleotides not matched to a gene: 1. The germline gives CDR1 LNHDA, CDR2 SQIVND (reference sequence). The CDR3 covers 15 residues. The chain's CDR3 is CASSIEGTGNYGYTF. CDR3 nucleotides: TGTGCCAGTAGTATAGAGGGGACAGGTAACTATGGCTACACCTTC.

J is TRBJ1-3 and V is TRBV5-1, with TRBD1 identical over 7 bases. The CDR3 spans 14 residues. V lost 4 bases, J lost 4 bases, and 5 bases stayed unmatched. Germline V gene sequence: CDR1 SGHRS, CDR2 YFSETQ. This CDR3 reads CASSAGQPGNTIYF. For the CDR3, the DNA is TGCGCCAGCAGCGCGGGACAGCCAGGAAACACCATATATTTT. The full variable domain, rest sourced from reference TRBV5-1 and TRBJ1-3, is KAGVTQTPRYLIKTRGQQVTLSCSPISGHRSVSWYQQTPGQGLQFLFEYFSETQRNKGNFPGRFSGRQFSNSRSEMNVSTLELGDSALYLCASSAGQPGNTIYFGEGSWLTVV.

CDR3 DNA sequence: TGCGCCAGCAGCACCCGACCCGGGACAGGGAGGTACAATGAGCAGTTCTTC. Amino acid sequence: CASSTRPGTGRYNEQFF. V gene TRBV5-1 combines with J gene TRBJ2-1, with 9 bases lining up with TRBD1. Trimming cost V 4 bases and J 4 bases; bases outside gene matches: 12. The CDR3 is 17 residues long. The germline V gene has CDR1 SGHRS and CDR2 YFSETQ.

V is TRBV19 and J is TRBJ1-1; possible D gene TRBD1, 6 bases. The length of the CDR3 is 14 residues. V was trimmed by 6 bases and J by 1 base, leaving 12 bases between them. Per the germline V gene, CDR1 is LNHDA and CDR2 is SQIVND (reference sequence). In nucleotides, the CDR3 is TGTGCCAGTAGCCCGAAAGGGGGGAACACTGAAGCTTTCTTT. This encodes CASSPKGGNTEAFF.